This T cell receptor (beta chain) comes out of a study of CD8+ T cells in alopecia areata. Whole-study findings and limits: Especially in alopecia totalis/universalis, lesional scalp showed greater clonality than normal scalp did.

Points on this clone: Its target is not known.

Extracted RNA was reverse transcribed into cDNA, the sequencing template. Data came from immunoSEQ multiplex PCR; TCRdb stores just in-frame clones and leaves some out. The repertoire holds 180,000 or so clones, 63% seen once, with 1.5% to 2% in the top ten. The CDR3 consists of 14 residues. CDR1 and CDR2 from the germline V gene are SGHTA and FQGNSA. The V end lost 5 bases, the J end lost 7 bases, and 12 bases lay between the germline ends. The rearrangement uses TRBV7-2 and TRBJ1-6, with D perhaps TRBD1 (6 bases). This sequence was found in a human donor with alopecia areata. Sample: CD4+ T cells sorted from blood, taken at week 0. CDR3 region: CASSMSRGNSPLHF. In DNA, the CDR3 is TGTGCCAGCAGCATGAGTAGGGGGAATTCACCCCTCCACTTT.